This T cell receptor beta chain stems from a study of blood T cell repertoires in COVID-19. For the study at large: COVID-19 samples, acute and convalescent, were from the United States, Italy and Spain. The cDNA or gDNA used as material had been derived from T cells, B-cell-depleted T cells, or PBMCs.

In the source study's methods: The authors estimated nucleated cell counts from reference gene primer amplification. The method was immunoSEQ multiplex PCR; TCRdb's version includes in-frame clones alone and lacks a portion of them. V and J calls and clone size are those listed in that table; D and trimming were worked out from the DNA. The table shows about 230,000 clones, with about four fifths occurring only once. J was trimmed by 6 bases and V by 0 bases; bases with no gene match: 7. The CDR3 spans 15 residues. Germline-derived CDR1 and CDR2 are SEHNR and FQNEAQ (reference sequence). The TCR sequence derives from a man between 45 and 60 years old with active or convalescent COVID-19. The sequenced material came from peripheral blood. V and J are TRBV7-9 and TRBJ1-2; 7 nucleotides match TRBD1. CDR3 bases: TGTGCCAGCAGCTTAGCGTACGGGACAGTGGATGGCTACACCTTC. It codes for CASSLAYGTVDGYTF.